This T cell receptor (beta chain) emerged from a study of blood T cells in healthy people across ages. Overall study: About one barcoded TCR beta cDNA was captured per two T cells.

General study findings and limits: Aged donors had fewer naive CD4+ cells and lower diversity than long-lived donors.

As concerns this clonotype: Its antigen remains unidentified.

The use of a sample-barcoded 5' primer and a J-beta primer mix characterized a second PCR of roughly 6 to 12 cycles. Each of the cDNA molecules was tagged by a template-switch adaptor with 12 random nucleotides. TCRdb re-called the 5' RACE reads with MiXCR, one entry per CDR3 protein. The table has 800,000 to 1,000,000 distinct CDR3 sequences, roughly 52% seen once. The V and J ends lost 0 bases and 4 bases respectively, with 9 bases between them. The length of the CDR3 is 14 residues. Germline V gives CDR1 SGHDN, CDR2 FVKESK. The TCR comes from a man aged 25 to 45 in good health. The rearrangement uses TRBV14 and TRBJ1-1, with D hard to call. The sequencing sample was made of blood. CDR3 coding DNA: TGTGCCAGCAGCCAAGAGACGCCTAGCACTGAAGCTTTCTTT. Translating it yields CASSQETPSTEAFF.